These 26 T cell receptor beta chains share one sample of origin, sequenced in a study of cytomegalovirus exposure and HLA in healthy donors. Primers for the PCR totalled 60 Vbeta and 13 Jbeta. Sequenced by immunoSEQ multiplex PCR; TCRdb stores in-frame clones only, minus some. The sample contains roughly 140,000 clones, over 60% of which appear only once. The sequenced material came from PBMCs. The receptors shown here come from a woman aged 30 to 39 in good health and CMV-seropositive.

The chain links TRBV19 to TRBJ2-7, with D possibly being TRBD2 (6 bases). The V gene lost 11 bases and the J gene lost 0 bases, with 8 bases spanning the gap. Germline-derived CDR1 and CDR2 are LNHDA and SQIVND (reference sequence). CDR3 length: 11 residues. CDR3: CAGGSSYEQYF. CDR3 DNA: TGTGCCGGGGGGAGCTCCTACGAGCAGTACTTC.

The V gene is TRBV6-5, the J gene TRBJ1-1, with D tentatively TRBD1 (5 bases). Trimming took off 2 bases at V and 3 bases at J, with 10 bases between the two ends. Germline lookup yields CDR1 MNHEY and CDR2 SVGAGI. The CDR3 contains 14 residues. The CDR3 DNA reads TGTGCCAGCAGTTACGGGACTTCTTACACTGAAGCTTTCTTT. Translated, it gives CASSYGTSYTEAFF.

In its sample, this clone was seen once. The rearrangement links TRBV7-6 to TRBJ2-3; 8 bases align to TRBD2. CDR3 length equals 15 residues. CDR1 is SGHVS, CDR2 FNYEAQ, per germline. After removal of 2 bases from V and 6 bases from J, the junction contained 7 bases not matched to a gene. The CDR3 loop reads CASSLQSRLADTQYF. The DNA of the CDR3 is TGTGCCAGCAGCTTACAATCTCGACTAGCGGATACGCAGTATTTT.

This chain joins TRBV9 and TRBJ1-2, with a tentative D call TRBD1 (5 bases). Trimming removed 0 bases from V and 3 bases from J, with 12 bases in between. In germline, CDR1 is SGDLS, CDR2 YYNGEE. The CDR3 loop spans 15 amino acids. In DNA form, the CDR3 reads TGTGCCAGCAGCGTAGACCCTGACAGTTACTATGGCTACACCTTC. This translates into CASSVDPDSYYGYTF.

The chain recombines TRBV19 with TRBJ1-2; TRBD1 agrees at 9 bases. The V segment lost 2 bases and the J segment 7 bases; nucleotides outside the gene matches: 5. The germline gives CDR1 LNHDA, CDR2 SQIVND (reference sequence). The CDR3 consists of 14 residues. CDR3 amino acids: CASSISRDRVGYTF. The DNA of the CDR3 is TGTGCCAGTAGTATATCTCGGGACAGGGTTGGCTACACCTTC.

As DNA, the CDR3 is TGTGCCAGCAGCCCCAAAGCCGGGACATACTATGGCTACACCTTC. Translated, it gives CASSPKAGTYYGYTF. The V gene is TRBV11-3, the J gene TRBJ1-2; a weak D match, TRBD1 (6 bases). Germline V gives CDR1 SGHNT, CDR2 YENEEA. V was clipped by 5 bases and J by 3 bases, with 16 bases between them. This CDR3 is 15 amino acids long.

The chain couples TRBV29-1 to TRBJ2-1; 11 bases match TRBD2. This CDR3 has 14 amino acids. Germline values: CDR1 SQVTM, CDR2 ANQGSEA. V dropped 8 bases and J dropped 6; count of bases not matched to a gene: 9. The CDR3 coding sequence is TGCAGCCCGTCACTAGCGGGAGTCGGCAATGAGCAGTTCTTC. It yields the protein CSPSLAGVGNEQFF.

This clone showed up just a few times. CDR3 residues: CASSVLIRDSNTEAFF. The CDR3 DNA reads TGTGCCAGCAGCGTACTTATCCGGGACAGTAACACTGAAGCTTTCTTT. The chain uses TRBV9 and TRBJ1-1; 7 bases match TRBD1. Germline values: CDR1 SGDLS, CDR2 YYNGEE. This CDR3 contains 16 residues. The ends lost 1 base at V and 2 bases at J; junction bases unmatched: 8.

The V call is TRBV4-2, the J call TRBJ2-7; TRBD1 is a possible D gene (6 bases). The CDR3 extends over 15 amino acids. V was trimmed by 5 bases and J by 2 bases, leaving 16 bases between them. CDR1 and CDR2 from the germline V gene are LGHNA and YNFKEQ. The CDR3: CASSDTPGQPYEQYF. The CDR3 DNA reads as TGTGCCAGCAGCGACACACCGGGACAACCCTACGAGCAGTACTTC.

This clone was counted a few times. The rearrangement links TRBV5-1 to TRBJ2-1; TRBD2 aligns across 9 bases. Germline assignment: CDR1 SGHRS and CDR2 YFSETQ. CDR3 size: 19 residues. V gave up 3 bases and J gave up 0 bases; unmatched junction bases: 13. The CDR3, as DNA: TGCGCCAGCAGCTGGGGGGGTGGGACTAGCCTTAGCTCCTACAATGAGCAGTTCTTC. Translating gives CASSWGGGTSLSSYNEQFF. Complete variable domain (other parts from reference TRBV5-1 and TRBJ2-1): KAGVTQTPRYLIKTRGQQVTLSCSPISGHRSVSWYQQTPGQGLQFLFEYFSETQRNKGNFPGRFSGRQFSNSRSEMNVSTLELGDSALYLCASSWGGGTSLSSYNEQFFGPGTRLTVL.

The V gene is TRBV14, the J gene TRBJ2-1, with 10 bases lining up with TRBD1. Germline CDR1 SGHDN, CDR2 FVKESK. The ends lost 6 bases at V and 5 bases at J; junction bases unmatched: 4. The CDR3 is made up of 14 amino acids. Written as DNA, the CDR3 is TGTGCCAGCAGGGGACAGGGGCGGCACAATGAGCAGTTCTTC. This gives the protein CASRGQGRHNEQFF.

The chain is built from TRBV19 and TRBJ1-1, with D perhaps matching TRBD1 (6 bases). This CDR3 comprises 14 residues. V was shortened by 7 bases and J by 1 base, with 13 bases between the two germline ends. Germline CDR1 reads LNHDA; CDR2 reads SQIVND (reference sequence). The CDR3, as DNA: TGTGCCAGTACTCCGGGACAAACGAACACTGAAGCTTTCTTT. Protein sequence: CASTPGQTNTEAFF.

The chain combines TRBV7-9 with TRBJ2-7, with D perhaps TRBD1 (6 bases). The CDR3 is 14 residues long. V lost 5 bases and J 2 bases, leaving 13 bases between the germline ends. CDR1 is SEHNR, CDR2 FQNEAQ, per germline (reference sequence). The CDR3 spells CASSRRTATYEQYF. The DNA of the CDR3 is TGTGCCAGCAGCCGAAGGACAGCGACCTACGAGCAGTACTTC.

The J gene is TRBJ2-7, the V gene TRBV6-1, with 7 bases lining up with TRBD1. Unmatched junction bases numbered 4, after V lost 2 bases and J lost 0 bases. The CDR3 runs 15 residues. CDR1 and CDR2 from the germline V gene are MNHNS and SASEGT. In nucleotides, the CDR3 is TGTGCCAGCAGTGAACTGACAGGGAGCTCCTACGAGCAGTACTTC. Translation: CASSELTGSSYEQYF.

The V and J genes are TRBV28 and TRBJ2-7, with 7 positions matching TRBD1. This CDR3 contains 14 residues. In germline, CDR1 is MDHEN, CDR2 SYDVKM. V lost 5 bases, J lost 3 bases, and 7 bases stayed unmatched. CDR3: CASSPLDRDYEQYF. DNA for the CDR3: TGTGCCAGCAGTCCCTTAGACAGGGACTACGAGCAGTACTTC. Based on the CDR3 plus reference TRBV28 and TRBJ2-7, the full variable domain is DVKVTQSSRYLVKRTGEKVFLECVQDMDHENMFWYRQDPGLGLRLIYFSYDVKMKEKGDIPEGYSVSREKKERFSLILESASTNQTSMYLCASSPLDRDYEQYFGPGTRLTVT.

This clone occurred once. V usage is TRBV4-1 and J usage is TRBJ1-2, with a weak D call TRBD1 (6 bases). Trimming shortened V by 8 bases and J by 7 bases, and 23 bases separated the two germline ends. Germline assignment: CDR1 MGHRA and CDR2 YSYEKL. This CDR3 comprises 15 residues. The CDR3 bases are TGCGCCAGCTATTCCGGGGACACCGGAGTTAGTGGCTACACCTTC. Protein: CASYSGDTGVSGYTF.

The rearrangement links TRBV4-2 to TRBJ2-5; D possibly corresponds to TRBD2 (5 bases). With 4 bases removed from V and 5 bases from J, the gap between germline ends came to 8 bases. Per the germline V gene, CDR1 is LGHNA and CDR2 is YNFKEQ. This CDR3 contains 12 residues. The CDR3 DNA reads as TGTGCCAGCAGCCCAGGCGGGGAGACCCAGTACTTC. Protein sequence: CASSPGGETQYF.

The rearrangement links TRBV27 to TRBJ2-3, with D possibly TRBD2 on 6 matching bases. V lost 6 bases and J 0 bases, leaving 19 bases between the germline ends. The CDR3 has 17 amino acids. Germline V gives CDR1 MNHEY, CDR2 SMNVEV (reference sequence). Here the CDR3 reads CASSPNGPGASTDTQYF. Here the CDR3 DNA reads TGTGCCAGCAGCCCTAACGGTCCGGGAGCTAGCACAGATACGCAGTATTTT.

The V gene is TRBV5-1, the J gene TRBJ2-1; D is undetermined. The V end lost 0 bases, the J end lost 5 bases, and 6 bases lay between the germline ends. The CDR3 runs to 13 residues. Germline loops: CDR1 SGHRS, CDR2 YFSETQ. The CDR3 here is CASSLGLDNEQFF. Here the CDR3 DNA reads TGCGCCAGCAGCTTGGGACTGGACAATGAGCAGTTCTTC.

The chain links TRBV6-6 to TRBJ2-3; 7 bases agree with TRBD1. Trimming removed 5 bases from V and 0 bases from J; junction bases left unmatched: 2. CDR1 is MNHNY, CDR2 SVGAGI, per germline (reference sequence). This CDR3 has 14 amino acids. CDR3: CASSDRASTDTQYF. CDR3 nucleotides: TGTGCCAGCAGTGACAGGGCTAGCACAGATACGCAGTATTTT.

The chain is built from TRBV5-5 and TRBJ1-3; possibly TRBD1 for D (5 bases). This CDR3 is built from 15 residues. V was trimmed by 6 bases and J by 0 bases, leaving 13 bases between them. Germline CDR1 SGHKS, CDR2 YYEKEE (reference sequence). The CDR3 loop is CASTEGLDSGNTIYF. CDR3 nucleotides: TGTGCCAGCACCGAGGGACTGGACTCTGGAAACACCATATATTTT.

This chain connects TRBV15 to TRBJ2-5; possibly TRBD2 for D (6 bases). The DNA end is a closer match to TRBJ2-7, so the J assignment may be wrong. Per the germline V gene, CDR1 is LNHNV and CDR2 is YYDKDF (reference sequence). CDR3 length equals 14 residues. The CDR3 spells CATSSRGLSYEQYF. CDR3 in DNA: TGTGCCACCAGCAGCCGGGGACTTTCCTACGAGCAGTACTTC.

The CDR3 protein is CASSLGAMGGGYTF. In DNA, the CDR3 is TGTGCCAGCAGTCTAGGGGCGATGGGGGGTGGCTACACCTTC. The rearrangement links TRBV28 to TRBJ1-2; possible D gene TRBD1, 5 bases. The CDR3 is 14 amino acids. The V and J ends lost 5 bases and 7 bases respectively, with 17 bases between them. Germline V gene data show CDR1 as MDHEN and CDR2 as SYDVKM.

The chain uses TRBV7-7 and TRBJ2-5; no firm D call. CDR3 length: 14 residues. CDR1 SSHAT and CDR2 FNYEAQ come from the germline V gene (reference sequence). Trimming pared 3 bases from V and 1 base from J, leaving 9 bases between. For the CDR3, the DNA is TGTGCCAGCAGCTTGGTGGGCCTCCAAGAGACCCAGTACTTC. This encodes CASSLVGLQETQYF.

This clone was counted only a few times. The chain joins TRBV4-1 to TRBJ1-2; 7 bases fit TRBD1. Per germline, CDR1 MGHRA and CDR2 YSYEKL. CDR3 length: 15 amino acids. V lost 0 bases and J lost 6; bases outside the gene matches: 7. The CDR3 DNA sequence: TGCGCCAGCAGCCAAGATTCCAGGGGGGAGAATGGCTACACCTTC. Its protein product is CASSQDSRGENGYTF.

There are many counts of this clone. For the CDR3, the DNA is TGCGCCAGCAGCCAAGACGACAAGTTCTCCATATATTTT. The encoded protein is CASSQDDKFSIYF. V usage is TRBV4-1 and J usage is TRBJ1-3; D uncertain. The CDR3 is 13 residues long. V was pared by 0 bases and J by 11 bases, with 11 bases between. The V gene's germline CDR1 is MGHRA and CDR2 YSYEKL.